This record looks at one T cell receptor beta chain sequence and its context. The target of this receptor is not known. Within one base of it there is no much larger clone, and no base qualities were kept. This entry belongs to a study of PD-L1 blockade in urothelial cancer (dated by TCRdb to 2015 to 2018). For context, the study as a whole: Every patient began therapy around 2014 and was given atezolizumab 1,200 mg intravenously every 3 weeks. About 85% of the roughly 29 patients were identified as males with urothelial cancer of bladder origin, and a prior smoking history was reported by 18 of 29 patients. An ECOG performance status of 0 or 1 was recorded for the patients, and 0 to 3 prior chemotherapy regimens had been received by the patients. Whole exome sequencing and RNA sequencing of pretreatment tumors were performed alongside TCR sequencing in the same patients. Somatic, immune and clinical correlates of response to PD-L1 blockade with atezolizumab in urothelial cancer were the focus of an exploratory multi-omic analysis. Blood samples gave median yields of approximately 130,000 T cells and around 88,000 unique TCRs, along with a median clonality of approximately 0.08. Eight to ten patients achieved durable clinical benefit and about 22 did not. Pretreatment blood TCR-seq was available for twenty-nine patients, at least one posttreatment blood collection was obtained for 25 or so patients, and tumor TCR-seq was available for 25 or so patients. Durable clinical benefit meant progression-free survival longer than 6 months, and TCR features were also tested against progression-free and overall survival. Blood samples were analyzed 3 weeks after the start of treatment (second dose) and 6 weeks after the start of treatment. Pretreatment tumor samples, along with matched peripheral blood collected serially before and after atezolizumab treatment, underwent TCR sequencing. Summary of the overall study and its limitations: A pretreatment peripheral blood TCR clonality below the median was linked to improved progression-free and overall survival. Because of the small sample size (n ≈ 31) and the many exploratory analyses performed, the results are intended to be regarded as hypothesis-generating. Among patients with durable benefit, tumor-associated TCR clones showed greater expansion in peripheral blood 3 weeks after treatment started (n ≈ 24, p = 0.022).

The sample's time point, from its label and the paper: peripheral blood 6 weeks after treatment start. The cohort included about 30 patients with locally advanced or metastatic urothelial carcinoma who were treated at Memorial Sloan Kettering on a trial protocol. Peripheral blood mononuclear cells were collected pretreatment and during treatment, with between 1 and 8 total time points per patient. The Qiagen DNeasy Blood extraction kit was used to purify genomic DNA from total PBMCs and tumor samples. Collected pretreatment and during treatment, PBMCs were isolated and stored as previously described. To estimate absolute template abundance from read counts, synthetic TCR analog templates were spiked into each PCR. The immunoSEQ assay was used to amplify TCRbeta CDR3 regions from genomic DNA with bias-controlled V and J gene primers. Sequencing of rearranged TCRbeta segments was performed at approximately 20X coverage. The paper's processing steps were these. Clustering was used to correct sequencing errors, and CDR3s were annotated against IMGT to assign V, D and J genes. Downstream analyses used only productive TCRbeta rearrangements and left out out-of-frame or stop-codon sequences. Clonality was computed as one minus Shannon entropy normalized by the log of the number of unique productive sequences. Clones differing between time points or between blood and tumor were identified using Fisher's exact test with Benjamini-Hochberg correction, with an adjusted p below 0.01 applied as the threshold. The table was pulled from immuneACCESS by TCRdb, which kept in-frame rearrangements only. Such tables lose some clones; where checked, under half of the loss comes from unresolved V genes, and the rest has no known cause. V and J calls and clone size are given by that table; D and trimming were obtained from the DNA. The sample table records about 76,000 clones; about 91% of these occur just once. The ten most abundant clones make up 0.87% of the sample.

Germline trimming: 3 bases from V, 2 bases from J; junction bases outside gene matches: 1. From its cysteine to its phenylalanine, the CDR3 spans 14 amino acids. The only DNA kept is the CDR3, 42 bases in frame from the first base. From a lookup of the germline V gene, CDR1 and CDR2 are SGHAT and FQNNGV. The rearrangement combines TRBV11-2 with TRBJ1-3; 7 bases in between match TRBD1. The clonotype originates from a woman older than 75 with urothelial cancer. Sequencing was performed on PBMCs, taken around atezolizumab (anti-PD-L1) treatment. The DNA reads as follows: TGTGCCAGCAGCTTTCAGGGGGCTGGAAACACCATATATTTT. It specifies CASSFQGAGNTIYF.